This passage covers 27 T cell receptor beta chains from one sample sequenced in a study of T cell responses to AZD1222 COVID-19 vaccine. TCRdb's table, derived via immunoSEQ multiplex PCR, lists solely in-frame clones and lacks some. This table holds 190,000 or so clones, approximately 94% found once. Sequenced material: peripheral blood, taken 28 days after the second AZD1222 dose. Receptors originate from an adult who received the AZD1222 COVID-19 vaccine.

V gene TRBV18 combines with J gene TRBJ1-4; D uncertain. Germline values: CDR1 KGHSH, CDR2 LQKENI. The CDR3 spans 15 residues. Deletions cut 3 bases from V and 0 bases from J, with 8 bases between. The CDR3 spells CASSPLGATNEKLFF. In DNA, the CDR3 is TGTGCCAGCTCACCTCTCGGTGCAACTAATGAAAAACTGTTTTTT.

The V call is TRBV18, the J call TRBJ1-1; D is unresolved. The CDR3 sequence is 14 residues long. The V gene lost 2 bases and the J gene lost 11 bases, with 18 bases spanning the gap. Germline CDR1 KGHSH, CDR2 LQKENI. CDR3 amino acids: CASSPKGRGAGAFF. The CDR3 region has the DNA TGTGCCAGCTCACCAAAAGGCCGTGGCGCGGGCGCTTTCTTT.

In this sample, this clone turned up once. This chain connects TRBV5-4 to TRBJ2-7, with D possibly called TRBD1 or TRBD2 (6 bases each). V was trimmed by 0 bases and J by 0 bases, leaving 7 bases between them. The CDR3 consists of 14 residues. Germline V gives CDR1 SGHNT, CDR2 YYREEE (reference sequence). CDR3 amino acids: CASSLGGASYEQYF. The CDR3 bases are TGTGCCAGCAGCTTGGGGGGGGCCTCCTACGAGCAGTACTTC.

The chain is built from TRBV7-2 and TRBJ1-5; D uncertain. CDR1 is SGHTA and CDR2 is FQGNSA in the germline V gene. CDR3 length: 15 residues. V was pared by 0 bases and J by 3 bases, with 9 bases between. CDR3 residues: CASSLALGFNQPQHF. CDR3 DNA sequence: TGTGCCAGCAGCTTAGCTTTAGGATTCAATCAGCCCCAGCATTTT. Filled out from reference TRBV7-2 and TRBJ1-5, the complete variable domain reads GAGVSQSPSNKVTEKGKDVELRCDPISGHTALYWYRQSLGQGLEFLIYFQGNSAPDKSGLPSDRFSAERTGGSVSTLTIQRTQQEDSAVYLCASSLALGFNQPQHFGDGTRLSIL.

The chain carries TRBV12-5 and TRBJ2-7, with 8 bases that match TRBD1. The CDR3 length is 15 residues. Looked up from germline, CDR1 is LGHNT and CDR2 is FRNRAP. After removal of 1 base from V and 6 bases from J, the junction contained 8 bases not matched to a gene. The CDR3 protein is CASGLGHRGLGEQYF. The CDR3 DNA is TGTGCTAGTGGTTTGGGACACAGGGGGTTGGGCGAGCAGTACTTC.

The chain combines TRBV19 with TRBJ1-6; D may be TRBD1 (5 bases). Germline CDR1 LNHDA, CDR2 SQIVND (reference sequence). V was clipped by 10 bases and J by 4 bases, with 11 bases between them. CDR3 length equals 13 residues. DNA of the CDR3: TGTGCCACCCGGGGCGGGTATAATTCACCCCTCCACTTT. Amino acid sequence: CATRGGYNSPLHF.

The DNA for the CDR3 is TGTGCCAGCAGCTTGAATGCGGGGGCTACCGGGGAGCTGTTTTTT. This encodes CASSLNAGATGELFF. The chain employs TRBV5-5 and TRBJ2-2, with TRBD2 as a possible D gene (7 bases). Germline V gives CDR1 SGHKS, CDR2 YYEKEE (reference sequence). Trimming removed 1 base at V and 5 bases at J, with 12 bases between. The CDR3 loop spans 15 amino acids.

The chain employs TRBV6-4 and TRBJ1-2; D gene uncertain. CDR1 is MRHNA, CDR2 SNTAGT, per germline. V shed 8 bases and J shed 2 bases, with 18 bases lying between them. This CDR3 contains 15 residues. The CDR3 DNA follows: TGTGCCAGCCTCCTCTCGAGGCCCTTAAACTATGGCTACACCTTC. Translating it yields CASLLSRPLNYGYTF.

This sequence joins TRBV3-1 (or the pseudogene TRBV3-2) and TRBJ2-3; D remains unclear. The CDR3 is 12 residues long. V shed 0 bases and J shed 9 bases, with 7 bases lying between them. Germline CDR1 reads LGHDT; CDR2 reads YNNKEL (reference sequence). CDR3: CASSQEALTQYF. The DNA of the CDR3 is TGTGCCAGCAGCCAAGAGGCATTGACGCAGTATTTT.

The chain recombines TRBV5-6 with TRBJ1-4; D not certain. V was trimmed by 7 bases and J by 4 bases, leaving 11 bases between them. Germline CDR1 reads SGHDT; CDR2 reads YYEEEE. The CDR3 consists of 13 residues. The CDR3 DNA reads TGTGCCAGCTCACAGACGAATAATGAAAAACTGTTTTTT. Translating it yields CASSQTNNEKLFF.

The chain has TRBV5-1 and TRBJ1-2, with 8 bases fitting TRBD1. Germline trimming cut 2 bases from V and 0 bases from J; bases unmatched to any gene: 9. The CDR3 covers 17 residues. Germline CDR1 SGHRS, CDR2 YFSETQ. The CDR3 bases are TGCGCCAGCAGCTTTATACCGGGACAGGAAGCTAACTATGGCTACACCTTC. Translation: CASSFIPGQEANYGYTF.

The V call is TRBV12-5, the J call TRBJ1-4; D might be TRBD1 (5 bases). The CDR3 extends over 15 amino acids. V shed 4 bases and J shed 0 bases, with 9 bases lying between them. Germline values: CDR1 LGHNT, CDR2 FRNRAP. DNA of the CDR3: TGTGCTAGTGGTTGGGGCCGATCAACTAATGAAAAACTGTTTTTT. It specifies CASGWGRSTNEKLFF. Using reference TRBV12-5 and TRBJ1-4 for the parts outside the CDR3, the full variable domain is DARVTQTPRHKVTEMGQEVTMRCQPILGHNTVFWYRQTMMQGLELLAYFRNRAPLDDSGMPKDRFSAEMPDATLATLKIQPSEPRDSAVYFCASGWGRSTNEKLFFGSGTQLSVL.

This chain links TRBV19 with TRBJ1-2; 10 nucleotides align to TRBD1. The germline CDR1 and CDR2 sequences are LNHDA and SQIVND (reference sequence). CDR3 length: 15 amino acids. Germline trimming cut 7 bases from V and 5 bases from J; bases unmatched to any gene: 10. CDR3 in DNA: TGTGCCAGTACCTCCCCGGGGGACAGGGGTTATGGCTACACCTTC. The encoded protein is CASTSPGDRGYGYTF.

The chain carries TRBV7-3 and TRBJ2-6, with TRBD1 matching over 7 bases. The junction had 14 bases not matched to a gene; V was cut back by 5 bases and J by 1 base. This CDR3 has 19 amino acids. Germline V lookup: CDR1 SGHTA, CDR2 FQGTGA. CDR3 sequence: CASSARRQGPRSGANVLTF. CDR3 sequence (DNA): TGTGCCAGCAGCGCCAGACGACAGGGACCAAGGTCTGGGGCCAACGTCCTGACTTTC.

The J gene is TRBJ2-5, the V gene TRBV18, with 13 bases aligning to TRBD2. Germline CDR1 and CDR2: KGHSH and LQKENI. The CDR3 is made up of 17 amino acids. V lost 1 base and J lost 4; bases outside the gene matches: 6. The CDR3 is CASSPRTSGGAGETQYF. DNA for the CDR3: TGTGCCAGCTCACCACGAACTAGCGGGGGGGCCGGAGAGACCCAGTACTTC.

The rearrangement uses TRBV2 and TRBJ1-2, with D possibly TRBD1 on 6 matching bases. In germline, CDR1 is SNHLY, CDR2 FYNNEI. The CDR3 runs to 17 residues. V was pared by 5 bases and J by 11 bases, with 30 bases between. This CDR3 reads CASSPRQSVASQGGYTF. The CDR3 coding sequence is TGTGCCAGCAGTCCCCGCCAGTCAGTCGCATCACAGGGCGGTTACACCTTC.

This clone came up once. V is TRBV30 and J is TRBJ2-5; D tentatively reads TRBD1 or TRBD2 (6 bases each). The CDR3 is 13 amino acids. Trimming left V 1 base short and J 5 bases short, with 11 bases between. Germline V gene lookup returns CDR1 GTSNPN and CDR2 SVGIG (reference sequence). CDR3 in amino acids: CAWSGLGGETQYF. CDR3 coding DNA: TGTGCCTGGAGTGGGCTAGGGGGGGAGACCCAGTACTTC.

This clone was observed a single time. V gene TRBV5-1 combines with J gene TRBJ1-1; D may be TRBD1 (6 bases). Looked up from germline, CDR1 is SGHRS and CDR2 is YFSETQ. The CDR3 runs 13 residues. V was pared by 6 bases and J by 6 bases, with 15 bases between. Here the CDR3 reads CASTQGGTSEAFF. In DNA, the CDR3 is TGCGCCAGCACCCAGGGCGGGACATCTGAAGCTTTCTTT.

The V and J genes are TRBV30 and TRBJ1-5; D possibly corresponds to TRBD1 (5 bases). CDR1 is GTSNPN, CDR2 SVGIG, per germline (reference sequence). Trimming left V 7 bases short and J 2 bases short, with 15 bases between. CDR3 length: 14 residues. CDR3 region: CASLPGPGNQPQHF. CDR3 sequence (DNA): TGTGCCTCCCTACCGGGACCCGGCAATCAGCCCCAGCATTTT.

This clone has just one count. The rearrangement uses TRBV11-2 and TRBJ1-1, with unresolved D. CDR1 is SGHAT, CDR2 FQNNGV, per germline. With 1 base removed from V and 3 bases from J, the gap between germline ends came to 12 bases. This CDR3 comprises 15 residues. The DNA for the CDR3 is TGTGCCAGCAGCTTAGCCGCAGCGCAGCACACTGAAGCTTTCTTT. This sequence encodes CASSLAAAQHTEAFF.

V and J are TRBV6-5 and TRBJ1-1, with D tentatively TRBD1 (5 bases). Deletions cut 5 bases from V and 0 bases from J, with 13 bases between. The germline gives CDR1 MNHEY, CDR2 SVGAGI. CDR3 length: 15 amino acids. Here the CDR3 DNA reads TGTGCCAGCAGTACGCCGGGGCTTTTGAACACTGAAGCTTTCTTT. Amino acid sequence: CASSTPGLLNTEAFF.

The chain employs TRBV9 and TRBJ1-1; D uncertain. The length of the CDR3 is 14 residues. Trimming cost V 0 bases and J 7 bases, with 13 bases left between them. Per germline, CDR1 SGDLS and CDR2 YYNGEE. The CDR3 reads CASSVVGQQSEAFF. CDR3 nucleotide sequence: TGTGCCAGCAGCGTAGTAGGGCAGCAAAGTGAAGCTTTCTTT.

This sequence joins TRBV6-5 and TRBJ1-6; no reliable D call. This CDR3 has 15 amino acids. CDR1 is MNHEY and CDR2 is SVGAGI in the germline V gene. With 6 bases removed from V and 1 base from J, the gap between germline ends came to 10 bases. For the CDR3, the DNA is TGTGCCAGCAGAGAGCCGGGGTCCTATAATTCACCCCTCCACTTT. This codes for CASREPGSYNSPLHF.

The gene calls are TRBV2 and TRBJ1-4; 9 bases are shared with TRBD1. This CDR3 has 15 amino acids. Germline CDR1 is SNHLY and CDR2 is FYNNEI. Trimming cost V 6 bases and J 8 bases; bases outside gene matches: 10. The CDR3 coding sequence is TGTGCCAGCAGCCTTGAACAGGGGGCTTGGGAAAAACTGTTTTTT. This encodes CASSLEQGAWEKLFF.

The V gene is TRBV5-6, the J gene TRBJ1-5, with D tentatively TRBD1 (6 bases). The CDR3 length is 16 residues. Germline assignment: CDR1 SGHDT and CDR2 YYEEEE. Trimming took off 2 bases at V and 5 bases at J, with 17 bases between the two ends. The CDR3 DNA follows: TGTGCCAGCAGCTTCATCGGGGGCACGGGGGATCAGCCCCAGCATTTT. This codes for CASSFIGGTGDQPQHF.

The rearrangement links TRBV29-1 to TRBJ1-1; 10 bases match TRBD1. J lost 5 bases, V lost 7 bases, and 4 bases had no gene match. Germline V gene lookup returns CDR1 SQVTM and CDR2 ANQGSEA. The CDR3 extends over 12 amino acids. CDR3 nucleotides: TGCAGCGCATGGACAGGGGGAACTGAAGCTTTCTTT. Translated: CSAWTGGTEAFF.

The chain joins TRBV7-6 to TRBJ2-7; 7 nucleotides line up with TRBD1. The CDR3 is 15 amino acids. With V trimmed by 5 bases and J by 3 bases, 10 bases remained unmatched. Germline V gene data show CDR1 as SGHVS and CDR2 as FNYEAQ. The CDR3 loop is CASSARTGVIYEQYF. DNA for the CDR3: TGTGCCAGCAGCGCACGGACAGGCGTCATCTACGAGCAGTACTTC.